The present T cell receptor beta chain was sequenced within a study of cytomegalovirus exposure and HLA in healthy donors. Study conclusions and caveats: Among the most significant clusters, several appeared linked to common viral pathogens in a later analysis.

As concerns this clone: Its specificity is unknown.

The PCR had 60 Vbeta and 13 Jbeta primers. This table comes from immunoSEQ multiplex PCR, and its TCRdb copy is limited to in-frame clones, with some not included. This sample has 100,000 or so clones; about 79% occur once, and the top ten carry roughly 2.6%. This TCR came from a man over 45 in good health and CMV-seropositive. The specimen sequenced was PBMCs.

For the CDR3, the DNA is TGTGCCAGCACCTTATATCCGGGACAGGCAAACATTCAGTACTTC. Translated, it gives CASTLYPGQANIQYF. This chain links TRBV6-4 with TRBJ2-4, with 8 nucleotides matching TRBD1. CDR3 size: 15 residues. After removal of 7 bases from V and 6 bases from J, the junction contained 11 bases not matched to a gene. CDR1 and CDR2 from the germline V gene are MRHNA and SNTAGT.